The clone carrying this T cell receptor (beta chain) came up many times. Its antigen remains unidentified. The data belong to a study of T cells in Graves' hyperthyroidism and ophthalmopathy. General observations from the study: Ophthalmopathy was predicted by the model a median of 6.5 months ahead of onset.

In making diagnoses, clinical symptoms, serum thyroxine and TRAb, thyroid ultrasound and orbital computed tomography were all used. Germline trimming cut 6 bases from V and 6 bases from J; bases unmatched to any gene: 3. This CDR3 has 13 residues. The CDR3 regions of TCR beta were amplified from RNA transcripts. TCR CDR3 underwent first-round RT-PCR with the HTBI primer set. Using its own MiXCR run on the multiplex PCR reads, TCRdb lists one record per CDR3 protein. This sample has about 480,000 distinct CDR3 sequences, with less than 25% found just once. The TCR was taken from a woman aged 25 to 39 with Graves' ophthalmopathy. Sequenced sample: blood. This sequence joins TRBV12-3 or TRBV12-4 and TRBJ2-2; 8 bases match TRBD2. The CDR3 DNA is TGTGCCAGCAGGGCTAGCGGGTCCGGGGAGCTGTTTTTT. It is translated as CASRASGSGELFF.